Below, one T cell receptor beta chain is given with its context. The antigen is undetermined. V was pared by 4 bases and J by 6 bases, with 5 bases of the junction left unmatched. The CDR3 has 14 residues. The germline gives CDR1 SGHKS, CDR2 YYEKEE (reference sequence). The entry originates in a study of T-cell reconstitution after alpha-beta-depleted transplantation in children. Study-wide findings and caveats: Some patients' high day-60 TCRbeta diversity was attributed to recipient cells surviving conditioning.

Unique molecular identifiers were incorporated into the prepared TCRbeta library. Via MiXCR, TCRdb re-called the PCR reads, giving one row per CDR3 protein. The table has around 78,000 distinct CDR3 sequences, over 12% seen once. This TCR derives from a male patient aged 2 to 9 who had a stem cell transplant for acute lymphoblastic leukemia, so the T cells may come from the graft donor. This specimen consisted of PBMCs, mostly from graft donor cells, obtained 180 days after TCRalphabeta/CD19-depleted stem cell transplant. The chain links TRBV5-5 to TRBJ2-2; 8 bases are a match to TRBD2. CDR3 loop: CASSKAGVAGELFF. In DNA, the CDR3 is TGTGCCAGCAGCAAAGCGGGGGTGGCCGGGGAGCTGTTTTTT.